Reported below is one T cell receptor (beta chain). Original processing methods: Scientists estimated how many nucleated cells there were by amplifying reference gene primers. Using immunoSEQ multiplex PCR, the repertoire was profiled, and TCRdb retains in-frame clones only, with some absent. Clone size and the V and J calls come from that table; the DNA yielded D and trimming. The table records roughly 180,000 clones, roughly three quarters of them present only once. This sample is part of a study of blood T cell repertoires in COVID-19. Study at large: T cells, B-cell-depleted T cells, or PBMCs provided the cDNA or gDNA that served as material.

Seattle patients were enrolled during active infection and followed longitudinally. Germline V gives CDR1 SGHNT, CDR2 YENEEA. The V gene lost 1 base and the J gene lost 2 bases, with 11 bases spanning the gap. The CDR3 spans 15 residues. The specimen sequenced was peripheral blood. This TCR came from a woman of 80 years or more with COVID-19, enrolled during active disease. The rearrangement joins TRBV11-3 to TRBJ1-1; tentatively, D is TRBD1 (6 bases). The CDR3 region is CASSLGGDTNTEAFF. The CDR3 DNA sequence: TGTGCCAGCAGCTTAGGAGGGGACACAAACACTGAAGCTTTCTTT.